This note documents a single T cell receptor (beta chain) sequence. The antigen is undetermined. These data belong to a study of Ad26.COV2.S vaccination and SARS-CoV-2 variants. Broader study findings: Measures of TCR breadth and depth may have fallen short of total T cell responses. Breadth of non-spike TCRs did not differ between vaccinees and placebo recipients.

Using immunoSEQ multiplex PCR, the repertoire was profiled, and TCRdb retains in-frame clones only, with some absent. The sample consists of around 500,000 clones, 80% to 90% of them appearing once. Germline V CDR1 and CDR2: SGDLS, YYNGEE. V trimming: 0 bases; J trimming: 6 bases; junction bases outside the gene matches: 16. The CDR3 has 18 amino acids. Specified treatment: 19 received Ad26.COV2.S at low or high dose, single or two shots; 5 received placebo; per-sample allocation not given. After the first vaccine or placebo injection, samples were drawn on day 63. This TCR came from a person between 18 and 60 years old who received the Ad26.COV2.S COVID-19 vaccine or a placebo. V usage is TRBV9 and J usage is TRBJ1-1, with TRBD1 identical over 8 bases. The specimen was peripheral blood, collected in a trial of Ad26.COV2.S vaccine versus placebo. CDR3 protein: CASSVDHGQGPASAEAFF. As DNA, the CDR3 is TGTGCCAGCAGCGTAGACCACGGACAGGGCCCCGCGTCCGCTGAAGCTTTCTTT.